The 27 T cell receptor beta chains given below trace back to one sample, sequenced in a study of cytomegalovirus exposure and HLA in healthy donors. The PCR was carried out with 60 Vbeta primers and 13 Jbeta primers. Using immunoSEQ multiplex PCR, the repertoire was profiled, and TCRdb retains in-frame clones only, with some absent. The table has fewer than 250,000 clones, approximately 88% seen once. Input material: PBMCs. Every receptor here comes from a boy under 10 years old in good health and CMV-seronegative.

The gene calls are TRBV20-1 and TRBJ1-1; 8 nucleotides align to TRBD1. This CDR3 comprises 11 residues. CDR1 and CDR2 from the germline V gene are DFQATT and SNEGSKA (reference sequence). J lost 10 bases, V lost 1 base, and 2 bases had no gene match. The CDR3 region is CSARVRGPAFF. The CDR3, as DNA: TGCAGTGCTAGAGTCAGGGGGCCAGCTTTCTTT.

V and J are TRBV13 and TRBJ2-5, with 9 bases lining up with TRBD2. Losses at the gene ends were 5 bases for V and 3 bases for J; bases not matched to a gene: 7. The V gene's germline CDR1 is PRHDT and CDR2 FYEKMQ (reference sequence). This CDR3 has 15 amino acids. The DNA for the CDR3 is TGTGCCAGCAGCGAGGGACTAGCAATCGAAGAGACCCAGTACTTC. Its translation: CASSEGLAIEETQYF.

This sequence joins TRBV27 and TRBJ2-2; 8 bases map to TRBD2. Per germline, CDR1 MNHEY and CDR2 SMNVEV (reference sequence). V dropped 7 bases and J dropped 7; count of bases not matched to a gene: 8. The CDR3 extends over 14 amino acids. This CDR3 reads CASTTGGRGGELFF. DNA of the CDR3: TGTGCCAGCACCACGGGGGGGCGAGGCGGGGAGCTGTTTTTT.

With respect to this clone: One end of the junction does not line up with germline, which may come from a read error. The chain is built from TRBV18 and TRBJ1-2; D call uncertain. Germline-derived CDR1 and CDR2 are KGHSH and LQKENI. The length of the CDR3 is 16 residues. CDR3 coding DNA: TGTGCCAGCTCACCACCGGCACAAGTAGCTAACTATGGCTACGCCTTC. Protein: CASSPPAQVANYGYAF.

Points on this clone: Other DNA sequences in this sample translate to the same CDR3. The chain recombines TRBV27 with TRBJ2-7, with 7 bases fitting TRBD1. This CDR3 has 13 amino acids. Per the germline V gene, CDR1 is MNHEY and CDR2 is SMNVEV (reference sequence). With V trimmed by 3 bases and J by 3 bases, 2 bases remained unmatched. The CDR3 nucleotides are TGTGCCAGCAGTTTCTACAGGGGCTACGAGCAGTACTTC. It specifies CASSFYRGYEQYF.

The chain combines TRBV6-1 with TRBJ2-7; possibly TRBD1 for D (5 bases). The CDR3 runs 15 residues. Trimming removed 7 bases from V and 5 bases from J, with 21 bases in between. The germline V gene encodes CDR1 MNHNS and CDR2 SASEGT. The CDR3 region is CASMAVGLVDNEQYF. CDR3 DNA sequence: TGTGCCAGCATGGCGGTGGGGCTAGTAGATAACGAGCAGTACTTC.

The chain combines TRBV5-4 with TRBJ2-5; 16 positions agree with TRBD2. Unmatched junction bases numbered 6, after V lost 4 bases and J lost 3 bases. The CDR3 covers 17 residues. Germline assignment: CDR1 SGHNT and CDR2 YYREEE (reference sequence). CDR3 nucleotides: TGTGCCAGCAGCCCGGGACTAGCGGGGGGGCCGGAAGAGACCCAGTACTTC. As protein: CASSPGLAGGPEETQYF.

J is TRBJ1-5 and V is TRBV7-8; TRBD1 aligns across 10 bases. Trimming at V came to 1 base and at J to 0 bases, leaving 6 bases not matched to a gene. The length of the CDR3 is 18 residues. Germline CDR1 SGHVS, CDR2 FQNEAQ. The CDR3 sequence is CASSLGGTGEDSNQPQHF. The CDR3 nucleotides read TGTGCCAGCAGCTTAGGCGGGACAGGGGAGGATAGCAATCAGCCCCAGCATTTT. The whole variable domain, filled in from reference TRBV7-8 and TRBJ1-5, reads GAGVSQSPRYKVAKRGQDVALRCDPISGHVSLFWYQQALGQGPEFLTYFQNEAQLDKSGLPSDRFFAERPEGSVSTLKIQRTQQEDSAVYLCASSLGGTGEDSNQPQHFGDGTRLSIL.

The chain links TRBV5-6 to TRBJ2-7, with TRBD1 as a possible D gene (6 bases). Between the trimmed V and J ends, which lost 7 bases and 3 bases, there was a span of 17 bases. This CDR3 has 14 amino acids. Germline V gene data show CDR1 as SGHDT and CDR2 as YYEEEE. The CDR3 region is CASALSQGSYEQYF. As DNA, the CDR3 is TGTGCCAGCGCGCTCTCACAGGGAAGCTACGAGCAGTACTTC.

This clone was observed a handful of times. This chain connects TRBV5-6 to TRBJ2-2; D is ambiguous. The CDR3 is made up of 12 amino acids. V was pared by 0 bases and J by 7 bases, with 4 bases between. CDR1 is SGHDT and CDR2 is YYEEEE in the germline V gene. CDR3 coding DNA: TGTGCCAGCAGCTTGGGAGGCGGGGAGCTGTTTTTT. It specifies CASSLGGGELFF.

This sequence joins TRBV14 and TRBJ1-1, with unresolved D. CDR3 size: 16 residues. V lost 4 bases and J 1 base, leaving 16 bases between the germline ends. Germline assignment: CDR1 SGHDN and CDR2 FVKESK. The CDR3 DNA reads as TGTGCCAGCAGCCGTAACCCGTCGGGGAAGAACACTGAAGCTTTCTTT. Translation: CASSRNPSGKNTEAFF.

CDR3 in amino acids: CASSSLAGGSQTGELFF. The CDR3 nucleotides read TGTGCCAGCAGCTCCTTAGCCGGGGGATCCCAAACCGGGGAGCTGTTTTTT. The chain couples TRBV11-2 to TRBJ2-2; tentatively, D is TRBD2 (6 bases). V dropped 4 bases and J dropped 5 bases, with 20 bases sitting between them. This CDR3 is built from 17 residues. Looked up from germline, CDR1 is SGHAT and CDR2 is FQNNGV. Variable domain in full (rest from reference TRBV11-2 and TRBJ2-2): EAGVAQSPRYKIIEKRQSVAFWCNPISGHATLYWYQQILGQGPKLLIQFQNNGVVDDSQLPKDRFSAERLKGVDSTLKIQPAKLEDSAVYLCASSSLAGGSQTGELFFGEGSRLTVL.

In its sample, this clone was seen once. The chain's CDR3 is CASSLGHREETQYF. The CDR3 coding sequence is TGTGCCAGCAGCTTAGGCCACAGGGAAGAGACCCAGTACTTC. The chain is built from TRBV13 and TRBJ2-5; TRBD1 might be the D (6 bases). With 0 bases removed from V and 3 bases from J, the gap between germline ends came to 8 bases. The CDR3 length is 14 residues. Germline assignment: CDR1 PRHDT and CDR2 FYEKMQ (reference sequence).

This chain's CDR3 is CASSQVKGAGTEAFF. In nucleotides, the CDR3 is TGCGCCAGCAGCCAAGTTAAGGGGGCGGGTACTGAAGCTTTCTTT. The chain employs TRBV4-1 and TRBJ1-1; TRBD1 agrees at 7 bases. Germline-derived CDR1 and CDR2 are MGHRA and YSYEKL. The CDR3 runs 15 residues. The junction had 7 bases not matched to a gene; V was cut back by 1 base and J by 5 bases.

This rearrangement joins TRBV5-1 to TRBJ2-5; 9 nucleotides agree with TRBD1. The V segment lost 4 bases and the J segment 2 bases; nucleotides outside the gene matches: 6. Germline lookup yields CDR1 SGHRS and CDR2 YFSETQ. There are 15 residues in the CDR3. DNA for the CDR3: TGCGCCAGCAGCCGGGGACAGGGAGAACAAGAGACCCAGTACTTC. Its protein is CASSRGQGEQETQYF.

The V and J genes are TRBV6-5 and TRBJ1-2; no clear D. Per germline, CDR1 MNHEY and CDR2 SVGAGI. Trimming took off 4 bases at V and 8 bases at J, with 20 bases between the two ends. The CDR3 spans 15 residues. The CDR3 loop is CASSSTTIPLGGYTF. CDR3 DNA sequence: TGTGCCAGCAGTTCGACTACAATTCCCTTGGGCGGCTACACCTTC.

This clone turned up a few times. The chain couples TRBV25-1 to TRBJ1-4; 8 bases match TRBD1. The CDR3 is made up of 14 amino acids. Germline trimming cut 4 bases from V and 7 bases from J; bases unmatched to any gene: 5. Germline V lookup: CDR1 MGHDK, CDR2 SYGVNS. The CDR3 reads CASSGGTGGEKLFF. CDR3 DNA sequence: TGTGCCAGCAGTGGGGGGACAGGTGGTGAAAAACTGTTTTTT. The full variable domain, rest sourced from reference TRBV25-1 and TRBJ1-4, is EADIYQTPRYLVIGTGKKITLECSQTMGHDKMYWYQQDPGMELHLIHYSYGVNSTEKGDLSSESTVSRIRTEHFPLTLESARPSHTSQYLCASSGGTGGEKLFFGSGTQLSVL.

The chain joins TRBV11-2 to TRBJ1-1; D is ambiguous. From germline, CDR1 is SGHAT and CDR2 FQNNGV. V lost 1 base, J lost 3 bases, and 9 bases lay in between. This CDR3 spans 14 amino acids. The CDR3 DNA sequence: TGTGCCAGCAGCTTAGTAAGTCGAGACACTGAAGCTTTCTTT. Its translation is CASSLVSRDTEAFF.

The genes are TRBV6-6 and TRBJ2-7, with TRBD2 matching over 7 bases. The germline gives CDR1 MNHNY, CDR2 SVGAGI (reference sequence). The CDR3 runs 14 residues. J lost 3 bases, V lost 2 bases, and 4 bases had no gene match. The CDR3 DNA follows: TGTGCCAGCAGTTACGCCGCTAGCGGCTACGAGCAGTACTTC. Translation gives CASSYAASGYEQYF.

The V and J genes are TRBV11-2 and TRBJ1-5, with D hard to call. The CDR3 extends over 17 amino acids. The V end lost 0 bases, the J end lost 0 bases, and 12 bases lay between the germline ends. Per the germline V gene, CDR1 is SGHAT and CDR2 is FQNNGV. The CDR3 loop reads CASSLDVADYSNQPQHF. The CDR3, as DNA: TGTGCCAGCAGCTTAGATGTAGCAGACTATAGCAATCAGCCCCAGCATTTT.

This clone appeared once. The CDR3 DNA reads TGCGCCAGCAGCTACACCTTAGCGGGGGCCTACAATGAGCAGTTCTTC. It is translated as CASSYTLAGAYNEQFF. This chain connects TRBV5-1 to TRBJ2-1; 9 bases map to TRBD2. Germline assignment: CDR1 SGHRS and CDR2 YFSETQ. CDR3 length equals 16 residues. After removal of 3 bases from V and 2 bases from J, the junction contained 6 bases not matched to a gene.

This sequence joins TRBV7-9 and TRBJ2-7; the match to TRBD1 covers 8 bases. The length of the CDR3 is 13 residues. After removal of 5 bases from V and 6 bases from J, the junction contained 6 bases not matched to a gene. CDR1 is SEHNR, CDR2 FQNEAQ, per germline (reference sequence). The CDR3 loop is CASSPTGGREQYF. As DNA, the CDR3 is TGTGCCAGCAGCCCTACAGGGGGACGCGAGCAGTACTTC.

CDR3 DNA sequence: TGCGCCAGCAGCCAAGAACTAGCTGGGAATGAGCAGTTCTTC. Amino acid sequence: CASSQELAGNEQFF. The chain links TRBV4-1 to TRBJ2-1, with D perhaps matching TRBD2 (6 bases). The CDR3 totals 14 residues. The germline CDR1 and CDR2 sequences are MGHRA and YSYEKL. V lost 0 bases and J 7 bases, leaving 10 bases between the germline ends.

V usage is TRBV5-1 and J usage is TRBJ2-7; D might be TRBD1 (5 bases). V was trimmed by 4 bases and J by 2 bases, leaving 13 bases between them. CDR3 length: 14 residues. The germline gives CDR1 SGHRS, CDR2 YFSETQ. As DNA, the CDR3 is TGCGCCAGCAGCCCTTCAGGACACCCCTACGAGCAGTACTTC. Protein product: CASSPSGHPYEQYF.

The rearrangement links TRBV30 to TRBJ1-3; D perhaps matches TRBD1 (5 bases). The CDR3 sequence is 15 residues long. Trimming pared 3 bases from V and 0 bases from J, leaving 12 bases between. Germline-derived CDR1 and CDR2 are GTSNPN and SVGIG (reference sequence). CDR3 in amino acids: CAWSKGQTSGNTIYF. Written as DNA, the CDR3 is TGTGCCTGGAGCAAGGGGCAGACCTCTGGAAACACCATATATTTT.

The V and J genes are TRBV21-1 and TRBJ2-7; the table names TRBD2, a call not compared with the DNA. TRBV21-1 is a pseudogene locus. This CDR3 spans 14 amino acids. CDR3 nucleotides: TGTGCCAGCAGCACTAGCGGGAGGCGTCTCGAGCAGTACTTC. Residues: CASSTSGRRLEQYF.

The rearrangement joins TRBV7-9 to TRBJ1-2; possibly TRBD1 for D (6 bases). V lost 4 bases to trimming and J lost 4 bases, with 19 bases between them. The germline V gene encodes CDR1 SEHNR and CDR2 FQNEAQ (reference sequence). The CDR3 consists of 16 residues. For the CDR3, the DNA is TGTGCCAGCAGCTCTACCCCGGGACATCTATCCTATGGCTACACCTTC. Amino acid sequence: CASSSTPGHLSYGYTF.